This T cell receptor (beta chain) was retrieved from a study of T cell repertoires in cytomegalovirus infection. Study background: Shared public TCR beta signatures pointed to both CMV infection and a matching HLA type. Study results and caveats: Summed frequency of shared TCR beta families picked out CMV carriers who also had the relevant HLA. Within the response measured ex vivo, HLA-C-restricted CMV-specific TCR beta clonotypes were dominant.

This clonotype was seen a handful of times. What it recognizes is unknown. V dropped 2 bases and J dropped 3 bases, with 10 bases sitting between them. The germline V gene has CDR1 LNHNV and CDR2 YYDKDF (reference sequence). The CDR3 is 14 residues long. TCRdb fed the reads into MiXCR, producing one record per CDR3 protein. The sample includes some 70,000 distinct CDR3 sequences, approximately 22% seen only once; the top ten take over 70%. This TCR derives from a human donor in good health (CMV status not recorded). Some clones in this sample may be carry-over from other donors' samples. The chain links TRBV15 to TRBJ2-5; tentative D call: TRBD2 (6 bases). The sample consisted of PBMCs, sequenced either directly or after in vitro stimulation (not recorded which). Written as DNA, the CDR3 is TGTGCCACCAGCAGACCCGGGACTGAAGAGACCCAGTACTTC. Its protein is CATSRPGTEETQYF.